The 10 T cell receptor beta chains below all came from one sample that was sequenced in a study of T cell clusters in autoimmune cytopenias (dated by TCRdb to the late 2010s). For each sample, TRB amplification used about 250 ng of peripheral blood genomic DNA, equal to approximately 37,500 genome equivalents. Sequencing relied on an Illumina MiSeq. TRB rearrangements were amplified by multiplex PCR using a touch-down protocol with TRB-A and TRB-B primer pools mixed in one tube. TCRdb reanalyzed the reads, keeping one entry per CDR3 protein sequence and omitting DNA. The table for this sample records more than 12,000 distinct CDR3 sequences. Around 3.5% of the sample is held by the ten biggest clonotypes. Separately, the same data were catalogued under a study of T cell repertoires in aging, cancer and after chemotherapy.

The sample taken for sequencing was peripheral blood. Receptors originate from a human donor in good health.

The V gene is TRBV30, the J gene TRBJ2-7; checking the TCRdb D call of TRBD2 is not possible without DNA. This CDR3 is built from 16 residues. Germline lookup yields CDR1 GTSNPN and CDR2 SVGIG (reference sequence). The CDR3 is CAWSGNRLAGVVEQYF.

The chain is built from TRBV27 and TRBJ1-4; TCRdb's D call, TRBD1, is unchecked because there is no DNA. The CDR3 length is 13 residues. CDR1 MNHEY and CDR2 SMNVEV come from the germline V gene (reference sequence). The CDR3 here is CASSLQGAEKLFF.

The chain recombines TRBV15 with TRBJ2-1; TCRdb calls TRBD2, which cannot be checked without DNA. This CDR3 spans 12 amino acids. Per germline, CDR1 LNHNV and CDR2 YYDKDF (reference sequence). The CDR3 sequence is CATSGSPGLQFF.

The gene calls are TRBV11-3 and TRBJ1-1; no DNA is available, so the TRBD1 call from TCRdb remains unchecked. The CDR3 runs 13 residues. Germline V CDR1 and CDR2: SGHNT, YENEEA. The CDR3 sequence: CASSYNGGTEAFF.

The chain uses TRBV27 and TRBJ1-1; no DNA is available, so the TRBD1 call from TCRdb remains unchecked. Germline CDR1 is MNHEY and CDR2 is SMNVEV (reference sequence). This CDR3 is built from 12 residues. This CDR3 is CASRRPQGQAFF.

This clonotype shows up as medium-sized by frequency. The V gene is TRBV19, the J gene TRBJ2-3. The length of the CDR3 is 13 residues. CDR1 is LNHDA, CDR2 SQIVND, per germline (reference sequence). CDR3 region: CASIGLAGDTQYF.

The gene calls are TRBV6-1 and TRBJ1-1; TCRdb reports TRBD1, a call that lacks DNA to check it against. Germline loops: CDR1 MNHNS, CDR2 SASEGT. CDR3 length: 14 amino acids. CDR3 amino acids: CASSEFSGDTEAFF.

The chain links TRBV27 to TRBJ2-2; the D gene TCRdb calls, TRBD1, cannot be checked with no DNA. This CDR3 region has 15 residues. Germline CDR1 reads MNHEY; CDR2 reads SMNVEV (reference sequence). The CDR3 is CASRSRDMNTGELFF.

The chain combines TRBV30 with TRBJ1-2; the TCRdb call, TRBD1, lacks DNA for checking. The CDR3 is 12 amino acids. Germline V lookup: CDR1 GTSNPN, CDR2 SVGIG (reference sequence). CDR3 amino acids: CAWSGTLIRHTF.

This chain connects TRBV12-3 or TRBV12-4 to TRBJ2-5; the TCRdb D gene call, TRBD2, has no DNA to confirm it. The CDR3 is made up of 14 amino acids. The CDR3: CASSLEREPETQYF.